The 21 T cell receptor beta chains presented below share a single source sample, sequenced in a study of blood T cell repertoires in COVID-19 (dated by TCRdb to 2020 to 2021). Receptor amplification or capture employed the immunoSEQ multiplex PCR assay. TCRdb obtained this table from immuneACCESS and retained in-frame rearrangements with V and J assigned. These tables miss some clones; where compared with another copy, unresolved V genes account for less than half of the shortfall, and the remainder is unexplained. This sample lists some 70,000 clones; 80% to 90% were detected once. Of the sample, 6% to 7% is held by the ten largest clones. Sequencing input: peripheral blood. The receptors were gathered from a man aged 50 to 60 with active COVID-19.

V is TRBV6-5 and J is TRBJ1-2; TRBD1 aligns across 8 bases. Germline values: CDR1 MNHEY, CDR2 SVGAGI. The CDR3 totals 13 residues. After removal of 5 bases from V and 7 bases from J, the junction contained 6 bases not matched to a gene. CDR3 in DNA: TGTGCCAGCAGTCGGGGGACAGGCGTTGGCTACACCTTC. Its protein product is CASSRGTGVGYTF.

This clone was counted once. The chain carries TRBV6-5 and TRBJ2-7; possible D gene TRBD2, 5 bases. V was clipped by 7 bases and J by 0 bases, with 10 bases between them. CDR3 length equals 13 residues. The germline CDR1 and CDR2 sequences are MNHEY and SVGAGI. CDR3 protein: CASKSGGSYEQYF. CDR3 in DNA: TGTGCCAGCAAAAGCGGAGGCTCCTACGAGCAGTACTTC.

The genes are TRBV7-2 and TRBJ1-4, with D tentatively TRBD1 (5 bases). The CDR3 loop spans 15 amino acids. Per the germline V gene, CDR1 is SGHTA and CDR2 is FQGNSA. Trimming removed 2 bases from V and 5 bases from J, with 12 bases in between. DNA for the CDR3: TGTGCCAGCAGCTTACAGACAGCCCGCAATGAAAAACTGTTTTTT. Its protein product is CASSLQTARNEKLFF.

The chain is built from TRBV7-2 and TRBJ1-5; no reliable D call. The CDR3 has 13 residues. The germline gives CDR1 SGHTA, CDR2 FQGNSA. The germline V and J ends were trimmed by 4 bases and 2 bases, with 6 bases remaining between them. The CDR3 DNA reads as TGTGCCAGCAGCTCCCAGGGCAATCAGCCCCAGCATTTT. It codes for CASSSQGNQPQHF. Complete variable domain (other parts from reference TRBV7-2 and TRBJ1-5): GAGVSQSPSNKVTEKGKDVELRCDPISGHTALYWYRQSLGQGLEFLIYFQGNSAPDKSGLPSDRFSAERTGGSVSTLTIQRTQQEDSAVYLCASSSQGNQPQHFGDGTRLSIL.

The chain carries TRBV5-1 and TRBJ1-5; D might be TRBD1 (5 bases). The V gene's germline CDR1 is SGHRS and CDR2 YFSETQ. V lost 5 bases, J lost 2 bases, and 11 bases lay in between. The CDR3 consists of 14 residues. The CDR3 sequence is CASRKSGGNQPQHF. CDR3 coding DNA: TGCGCCAGCAGGAAGTCGGGGGGCAATCAGCCCCAGCATTTT. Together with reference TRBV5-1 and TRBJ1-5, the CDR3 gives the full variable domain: KAGVTQTPRYLIKTRGQQVTLSCSPISGHRSVSWYQQTPGQGLQFLFEYFSETQRNKGNFPGRFSGRQFSNSRSEMNVSTLELGDSALYLCASRKSGGNQPQHFGDGTRLSIL.

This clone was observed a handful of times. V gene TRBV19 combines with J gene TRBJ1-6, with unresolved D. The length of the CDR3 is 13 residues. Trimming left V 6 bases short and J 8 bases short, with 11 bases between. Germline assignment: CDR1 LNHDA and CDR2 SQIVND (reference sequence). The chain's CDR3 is CASRRGSDSPLHF. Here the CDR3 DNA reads TGTGCCAGTAGACGAGGATCGGATTCACCCCTCCACTTT.

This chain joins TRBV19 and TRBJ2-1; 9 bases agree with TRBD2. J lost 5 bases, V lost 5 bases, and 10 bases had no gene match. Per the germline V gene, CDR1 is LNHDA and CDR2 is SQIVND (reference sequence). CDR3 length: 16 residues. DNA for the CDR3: TGTGCCAGTAGTTCCCCCAGCGGGGGGACAAACAATGAGCAGTTCTTC. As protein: CASSSPSGGTNNEQFF.

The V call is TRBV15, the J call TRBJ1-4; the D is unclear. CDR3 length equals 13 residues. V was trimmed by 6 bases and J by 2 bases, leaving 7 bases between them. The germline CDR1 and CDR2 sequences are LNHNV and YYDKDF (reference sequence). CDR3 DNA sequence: TGTGCCACCAGGGGCAGGACTAATGAAAAACTGTTTTTT. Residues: CATRGRTNEKLFF.

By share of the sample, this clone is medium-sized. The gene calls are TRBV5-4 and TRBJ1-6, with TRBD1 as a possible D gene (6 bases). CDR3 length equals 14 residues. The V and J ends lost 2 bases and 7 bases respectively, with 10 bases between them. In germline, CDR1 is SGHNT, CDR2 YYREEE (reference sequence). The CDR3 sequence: CASSFSGVNSPLHF. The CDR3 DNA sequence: TGTGCCAGCAGCTTTTCAGGGGTGAATTCACCCCTCCACTTT.

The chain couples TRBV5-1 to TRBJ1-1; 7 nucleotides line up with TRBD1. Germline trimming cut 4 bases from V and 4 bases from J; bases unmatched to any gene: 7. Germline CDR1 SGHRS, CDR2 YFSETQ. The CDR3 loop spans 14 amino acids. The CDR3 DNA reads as TGCGCCAGCAGCCGGGACAGCGCGACCACTGAAGCTTTCTTT. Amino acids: CASSRDSATTEAFF.

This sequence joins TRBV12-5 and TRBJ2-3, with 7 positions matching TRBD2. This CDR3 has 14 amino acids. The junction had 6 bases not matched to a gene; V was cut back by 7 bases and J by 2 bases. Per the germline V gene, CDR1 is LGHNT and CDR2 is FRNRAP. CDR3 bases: TGTGCTAGTGCGTGGCGGGAGTTCACAGATACGCAGTATTTT. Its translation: CASAWREFTDTQYF.

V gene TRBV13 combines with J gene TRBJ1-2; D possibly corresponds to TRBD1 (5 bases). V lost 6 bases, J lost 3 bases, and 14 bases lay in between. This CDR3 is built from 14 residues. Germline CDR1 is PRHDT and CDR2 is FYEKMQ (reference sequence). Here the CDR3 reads CASRRDSEYYGYTF. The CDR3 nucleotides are TGTGCCAGCAGAAGGGACTCCGAGTACTATGGCTACACCTTC.

This CDR3 is CASKRLGGYEQYF. The CDR3 DNA sequence: TGTGCCAGCAAGAGGTTGGGGGGCTACGAGCAGTACTTC. J is TRBJ2-7 and V is TRBV25-1, with a possible D match to TRBD2 (6 bases). CDR3 length equals 13 residues. CDR1 and CDR2 from the germline V gene are MGHDK and SYGVNS. Trimming took off 7 bases at V and 3 bases at J, with 13 bases between the two ends.

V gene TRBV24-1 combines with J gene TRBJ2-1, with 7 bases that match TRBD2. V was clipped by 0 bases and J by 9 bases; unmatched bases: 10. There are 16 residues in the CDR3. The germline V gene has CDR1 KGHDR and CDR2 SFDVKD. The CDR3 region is CATSDLTKGGSGEQFF. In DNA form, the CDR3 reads TGTGCCACCAGTGATTTGACAAAGGGCGGGAGTGGTGAGCAGTTCTTC.

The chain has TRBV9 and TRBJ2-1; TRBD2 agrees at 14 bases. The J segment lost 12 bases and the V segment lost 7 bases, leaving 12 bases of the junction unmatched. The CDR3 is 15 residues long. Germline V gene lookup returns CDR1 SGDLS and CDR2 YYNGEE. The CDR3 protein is CASAGTSGGPSGQFF. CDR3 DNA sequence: TGTGCCAGCGCAGGGACTAGCGGGGGCCCTTCTGGGCAGTTCTTC.

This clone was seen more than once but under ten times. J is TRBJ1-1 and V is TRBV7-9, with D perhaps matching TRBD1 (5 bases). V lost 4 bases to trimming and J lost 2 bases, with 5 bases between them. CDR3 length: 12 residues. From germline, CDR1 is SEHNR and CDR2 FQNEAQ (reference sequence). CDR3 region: CASSWTNTEAFF. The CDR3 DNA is TGTGCCAGCAGCTGGACAAACACTGAAGCTTTCTTT.

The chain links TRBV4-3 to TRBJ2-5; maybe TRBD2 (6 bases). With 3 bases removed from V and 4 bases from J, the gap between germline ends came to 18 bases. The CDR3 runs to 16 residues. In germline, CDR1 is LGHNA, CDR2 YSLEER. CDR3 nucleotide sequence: TGCGCCAGCAGCCAGGGACCCGGGACTGAAGGAGAGACCCAGTACTTC. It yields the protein CASSQGPGTEGETQYF.

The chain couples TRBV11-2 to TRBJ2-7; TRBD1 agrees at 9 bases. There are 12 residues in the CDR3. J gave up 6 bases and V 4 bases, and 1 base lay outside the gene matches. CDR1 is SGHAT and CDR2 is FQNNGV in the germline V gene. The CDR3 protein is CASSSQGAEQYF. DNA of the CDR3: TGTGCCAGCAGCTCACAGGGGGCCGAGCAGTACTTC.

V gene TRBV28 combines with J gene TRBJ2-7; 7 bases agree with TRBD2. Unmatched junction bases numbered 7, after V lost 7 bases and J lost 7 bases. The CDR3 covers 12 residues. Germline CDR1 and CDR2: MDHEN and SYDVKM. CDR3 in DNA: TGTGCCAGCAAAATATTTAGCGGGGAGCAGTACTTC. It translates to CASKIFSGEQYF.

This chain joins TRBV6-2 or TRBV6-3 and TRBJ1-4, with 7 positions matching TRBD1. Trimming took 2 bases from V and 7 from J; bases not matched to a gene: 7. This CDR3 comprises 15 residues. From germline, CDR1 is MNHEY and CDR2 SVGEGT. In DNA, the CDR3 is TGTGCCAGCAGTTACGTAGGGGGCGCATGTGAAAAACTGTTTTTT. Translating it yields CASSYVGGACEKLFF.

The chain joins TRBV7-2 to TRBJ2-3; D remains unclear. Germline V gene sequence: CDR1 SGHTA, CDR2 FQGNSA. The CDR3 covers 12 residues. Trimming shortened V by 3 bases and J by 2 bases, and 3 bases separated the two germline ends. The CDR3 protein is CASSFFTDTQYF. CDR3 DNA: TGTGCCAGCAGCTTCTTCACAGATACGCAGTATTTT.